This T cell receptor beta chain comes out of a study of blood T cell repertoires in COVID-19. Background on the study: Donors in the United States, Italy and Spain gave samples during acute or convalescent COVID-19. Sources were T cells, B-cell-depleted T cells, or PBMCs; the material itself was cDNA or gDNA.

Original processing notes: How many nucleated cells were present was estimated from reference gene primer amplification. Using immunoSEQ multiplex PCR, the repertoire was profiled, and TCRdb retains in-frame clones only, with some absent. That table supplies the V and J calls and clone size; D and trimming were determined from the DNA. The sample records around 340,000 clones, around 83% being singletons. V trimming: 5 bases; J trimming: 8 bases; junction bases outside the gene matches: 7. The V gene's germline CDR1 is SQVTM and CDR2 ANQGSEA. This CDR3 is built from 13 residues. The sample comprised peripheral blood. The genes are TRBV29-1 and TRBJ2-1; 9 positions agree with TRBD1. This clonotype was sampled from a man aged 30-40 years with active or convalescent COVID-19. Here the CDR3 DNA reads TGCAGCGTTTGGGGGACAGGGTTTTATGAGCAGTTCTTC. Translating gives CSVWGTGFYEQFF.